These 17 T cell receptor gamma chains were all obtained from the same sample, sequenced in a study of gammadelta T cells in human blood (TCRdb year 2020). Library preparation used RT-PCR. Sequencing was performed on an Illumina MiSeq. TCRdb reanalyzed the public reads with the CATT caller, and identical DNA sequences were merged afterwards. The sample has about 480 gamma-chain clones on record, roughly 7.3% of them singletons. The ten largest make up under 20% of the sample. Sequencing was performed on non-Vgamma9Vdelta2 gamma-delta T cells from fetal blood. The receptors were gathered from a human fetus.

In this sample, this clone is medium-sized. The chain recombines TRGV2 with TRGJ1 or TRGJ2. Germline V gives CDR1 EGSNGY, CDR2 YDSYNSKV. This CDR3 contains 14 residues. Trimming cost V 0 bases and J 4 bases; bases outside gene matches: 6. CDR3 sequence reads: CATWDGRRYYKKLF. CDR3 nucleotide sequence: TGTGCCACCTGGGACGGGCGTAGGTATTATAAGAAACTCTTT.

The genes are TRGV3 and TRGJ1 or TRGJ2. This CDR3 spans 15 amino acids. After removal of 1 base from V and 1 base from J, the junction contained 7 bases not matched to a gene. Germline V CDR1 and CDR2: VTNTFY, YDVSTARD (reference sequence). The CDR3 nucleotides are TGTGCCACCTGGGACAGACCAGTTAATTATTATAAGAAACTCTTT. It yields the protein CATWDRPVNYYKKLF.

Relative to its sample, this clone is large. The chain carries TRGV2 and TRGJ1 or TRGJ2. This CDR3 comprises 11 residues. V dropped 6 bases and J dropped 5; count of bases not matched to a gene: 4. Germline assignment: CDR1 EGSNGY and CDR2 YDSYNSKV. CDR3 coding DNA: TGTGCCACCTGGCGGGATTATAAGAAACTCTTT. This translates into CATWRDYKKLF.

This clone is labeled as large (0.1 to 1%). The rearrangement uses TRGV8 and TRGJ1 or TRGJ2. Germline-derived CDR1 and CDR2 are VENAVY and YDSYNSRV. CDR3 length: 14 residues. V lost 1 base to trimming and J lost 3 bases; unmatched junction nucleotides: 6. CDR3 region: CATWDSGGYYKKLF. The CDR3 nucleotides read TGTGCCACCTGGGATAGTGGAGGTTATTATAAGAAACTCTTT.

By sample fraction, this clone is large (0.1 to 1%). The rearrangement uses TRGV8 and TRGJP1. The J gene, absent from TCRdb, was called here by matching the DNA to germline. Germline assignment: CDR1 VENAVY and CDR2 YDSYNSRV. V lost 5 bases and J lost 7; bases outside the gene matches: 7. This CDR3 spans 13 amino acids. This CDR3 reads CATWAPCGWFKIF. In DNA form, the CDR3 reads TGTGCCACCTGGGCCCCGTGTGGTTGGTTCAAGATATTT.

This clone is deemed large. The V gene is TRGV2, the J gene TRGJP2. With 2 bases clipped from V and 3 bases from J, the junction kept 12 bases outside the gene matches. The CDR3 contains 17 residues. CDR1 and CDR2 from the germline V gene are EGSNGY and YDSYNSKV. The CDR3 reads CATWDAPPSGSDWIKTF. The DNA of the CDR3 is TGTGCCACCTGGGACGCCCCCCCGTCGGGTAGTGATTGGATCAAGACGTTT.

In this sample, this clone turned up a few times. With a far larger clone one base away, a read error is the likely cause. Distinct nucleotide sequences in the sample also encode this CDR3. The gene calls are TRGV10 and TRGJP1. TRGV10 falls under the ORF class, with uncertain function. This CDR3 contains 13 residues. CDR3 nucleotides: TGCGCTGCGTGGGATACCACTGGTTGGTTCAAGATATTT. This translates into CAAWDTTGWFKIF.

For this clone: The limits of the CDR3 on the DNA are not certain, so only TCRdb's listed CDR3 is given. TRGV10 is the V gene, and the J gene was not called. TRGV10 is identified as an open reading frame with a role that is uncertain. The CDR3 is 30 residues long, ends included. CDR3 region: CAAWEFIIRNSLAVEQHLLSQVSIGRIQHF.

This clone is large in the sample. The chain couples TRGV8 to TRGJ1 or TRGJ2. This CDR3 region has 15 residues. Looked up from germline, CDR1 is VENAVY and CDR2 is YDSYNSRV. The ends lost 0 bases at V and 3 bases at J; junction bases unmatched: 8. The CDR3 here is CATWDRLSFYYKKLF. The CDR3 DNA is TGTGCCACCTGGGATAGGCTCTCTTTTTATTATAAGAAACTCTTT.

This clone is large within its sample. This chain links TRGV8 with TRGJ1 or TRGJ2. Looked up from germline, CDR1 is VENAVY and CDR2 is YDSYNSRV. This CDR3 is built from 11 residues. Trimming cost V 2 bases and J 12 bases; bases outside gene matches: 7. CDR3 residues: CATWDKIGKLF. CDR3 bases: TGTGCCACCTGGGATAAGATAGGGAAACTCTTT.

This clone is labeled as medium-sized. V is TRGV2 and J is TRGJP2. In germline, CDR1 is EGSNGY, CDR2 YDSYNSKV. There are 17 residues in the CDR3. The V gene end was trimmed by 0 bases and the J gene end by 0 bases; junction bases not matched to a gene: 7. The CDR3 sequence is CATWDGRCDSSDWIKTF. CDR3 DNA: TGTGCCACCTGGGACGGGCGATGTGATAGTAGTGATTGGATCAAGACGTTT.

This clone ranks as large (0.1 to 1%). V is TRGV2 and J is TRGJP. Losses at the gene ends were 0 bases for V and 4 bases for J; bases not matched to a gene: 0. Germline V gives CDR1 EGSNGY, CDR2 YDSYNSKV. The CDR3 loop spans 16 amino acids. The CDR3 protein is CATWDGQELGKKIKVF. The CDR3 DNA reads TGTGCCACCTGGGACGGGCAAGAGTTGGGCAAAAAAATCAAGGTATTT.

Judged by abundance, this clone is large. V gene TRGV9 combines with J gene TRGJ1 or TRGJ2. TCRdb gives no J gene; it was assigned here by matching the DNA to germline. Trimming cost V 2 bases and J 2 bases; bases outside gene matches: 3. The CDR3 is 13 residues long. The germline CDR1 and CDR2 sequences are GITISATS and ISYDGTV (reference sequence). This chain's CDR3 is CALWEGDYYKKLF. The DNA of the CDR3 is TGTGCCTTGTGGGAGGGGGATTATTATAAGAAACTCTTT.

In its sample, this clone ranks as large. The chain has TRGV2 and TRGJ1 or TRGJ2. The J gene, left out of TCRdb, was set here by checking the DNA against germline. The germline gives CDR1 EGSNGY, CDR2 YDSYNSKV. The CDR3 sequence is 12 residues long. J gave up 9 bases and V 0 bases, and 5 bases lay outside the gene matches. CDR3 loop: CATWDGRVKKLF. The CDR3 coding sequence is TGTGCCACCTGGGACGGGCGAGTTAAGAAACTCTTT.

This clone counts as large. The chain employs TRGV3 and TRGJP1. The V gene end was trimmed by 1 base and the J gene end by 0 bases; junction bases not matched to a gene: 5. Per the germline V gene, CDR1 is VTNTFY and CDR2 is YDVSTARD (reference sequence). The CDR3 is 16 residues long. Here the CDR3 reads CATWDSLYTTGWFKIF. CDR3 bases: TGTGCCACCTGGGACAGCCTTTATACCACTGGTTGGTTCAAGATATTT.

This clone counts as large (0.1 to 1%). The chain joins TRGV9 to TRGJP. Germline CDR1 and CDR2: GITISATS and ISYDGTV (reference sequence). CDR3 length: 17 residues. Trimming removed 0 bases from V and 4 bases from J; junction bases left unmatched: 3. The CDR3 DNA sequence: TGTGCCTTGTGGGAGGTGCATCAAGAGTTGGGCAAAAAAATCAAGGTATTT. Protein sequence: CALWEVHQELGKKIKVF.

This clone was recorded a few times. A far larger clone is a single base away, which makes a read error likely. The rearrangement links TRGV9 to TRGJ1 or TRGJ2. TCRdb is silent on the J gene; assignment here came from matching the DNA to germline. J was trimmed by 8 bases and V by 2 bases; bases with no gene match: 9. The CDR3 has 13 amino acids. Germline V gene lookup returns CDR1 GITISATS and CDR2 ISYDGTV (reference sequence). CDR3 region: CALWEAFRDKKLF. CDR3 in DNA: TGTGCCTTGTGGGAGGCTTTTAGGGATAAGAAACTCTTT.